The 10 T cell receptor beta chains given below trace back to one sample, sequenced in a study of graft-versus-host responses after intestinal transplantation. Method: immunoSEQ multiplex PCR; TCRdb's copy keeps in-frame clones and lacks some. The sample carries under 30,000 clones, more than 85% recorded once. Material: PBMCs, obtained 18 days after transplant. Source of these receptors: a human patient who received an intestinal transplant, so some T cells may come from the graft donor.

J is TRBJ1-6 and V is TRBV7-9; the D gene is possibly TRBD1 (5 bases). The CDR3 sequence is 16 residues long. Between the trimmed V and J ends, which lost 5 bases and 11 bases, there was a span of 22 bases. In germline, CDR1 is SEHNR, CDR2 FQNEAQ (reference sequence). The CDR3 protein is CASSTRGDPGVTPLHF. The DNA of the CDR3 is TGTGCCAGCAGCACACGTGGGGACCCGGGGGTAACACCCCTCCACTTT.

The chain is built from TRBV12-5 and TRBJ2-5; D is ambiguous. The CDR3 is 16 amino acids. Germline loops: CDR1 LGHNT, CDR2 FRNRAP. The V gene lost 0 bases and the J gene lost 0 bases, with 11 bases spanning the gap. The DNA for the CDR3 is TGTGCTAGTGGTTTGGTCCCGAACGTGTACCAAGAGACCCAGTACTTC. Translation: CASGLVPNVYQETQYF.

The rearrangement uses TRBV5-4 and TRBJ2-2; the match to TRBD2 covers 11 bases. The germline gives CDR1 SGHNT, CDR2 YYREEE (reference sequence). This CDR3 has 15 residues. J lost 5 bases, V lost 4 bases, and 4 bases had no gene match. The CDR3 DNA reads TGTGCCAGCAGCCCCGGGACTAGCGGTACCGGGGAGCTGTTTTTT. It is translated as CASSPGTSGTGELFF.

The V call is TRBV2, the J call TRBJ1-5; D remains unclear. Looked up from germline, CDR1 is SNHLY and CDR2 is FYNNEI. The CDR3 contains 14 residues. The V and J ends lost 1 base and 7 bases respectively, with 11 bases between them. CDR3 residues: CASSEGPPGQPQHF. As DNA, the CDR3 is TGTGCCAGCAGTGAAGGTCCGCCGGGACAGCCCCAGCATTTT.

This chain uses TRBV5-1 with TRBJ2-5, with 8 bases aligning to TRBD2. V shed 4 bases, J shed 2 bases, and the junction held 10 bases outside the gene matches. CDR3 length equals 16 residues. Germline assignment: CDR1 SGHRS and CDR2 YFSETQ. This CDR3 reads CASSRSLGLAQETQYF. CDR3 bases: TGCGCCAGCAGCCGTTCTCTCGGACTAGCACAAGAGACCCAGTACTTC. Supplemented by reference TRBV5-1 and TRBJ2-5, the full variable domain reads KAGVTQTPRYLIKTRGQQVTLSCSPISGHRSVSWYQQTPGQGLQFLFEYFSETQRNKGNFPGRFSGRQFSNSRSEMNVSTLELGDSALYLCASSRSLGLAQETQYFGPGTRLLVL.

This clone was observed once. This chain connects TRBV19 to TRBJ2-3; tentative D call: TRBD2 (7 bases). Trimming shortened V by 0 bases and J by 0 bases, and 13 bases separated the two germline ends. The CDR3 runs 17 residues. Per the germline V gene, CDR1 is LNHDA and CDR2 is SQIVND (reference sequence). Here the CDR3 DNA reads TGTGCCAGTAGTATAGAGGCGCGGGGGCGGAGCACAGATACGCAGTATTTT. Residues: CASSIEARGRSTDTQYF. Filled out from reference TRBV19 and TRBJ2-3, the complete variable domain reads DGGITQSPKYLFRKEGQNVTLSCEQNLNHDAMYWYRQDPGQGLRLIYYSQIVNDFQKGDIAEGYSVSREKKESFPLTVTSAQKNPTAFYLCASSIEARGRSTDTQYFGPGTRLTVL.

The chain is built from TRBV4-1 and TRBJ2-3; tentatively, D is TRBD1 (5 bases). The CDR3 spans 15 residues. Trimming pared 1 base from V and 3 bases from J, leaving 11 bases between. The germline V gene has CDR1 MGHRA and CDR2 YSYEKL. The CDR3 coding sequence is TGCGCCAGCAGCCAAGGACAGTTTCCGACAGATACGCAGTATTTT. Translated: CASSQGQFPTDTQYF.

J is TRBJ2-1 and V is TRBV7-2; 14 nucleotides line up with TRBD2. Unmatched junction bases numbered 2, after V lost 0 bases and J lost 1 base. Germline V lookup: CDR1 SGHTA, CDR2 FQGNSA. The CDR3 has 18 residues. The CDR3 here is CASSLATSGGASYNEQFF. The CDR3 nucleotides read TGTGCCAGCAGCTTAGCGACTAGCGGGGGGGCTTCCTACAATGAGCAGTTCTTC.

J is TRBJ1-3 and V is TRBV21-1. TRBV21-1 is listed as a pseudogene. The CDR3 is made up of 16 amino acids. Here the CDR3 reads CASSKVLGLSGNTIYF. CDR3 sequence (DNA): TGTGCCAGCAGCAAAGTTCTGGGGTTGAGTGGAAACACCATATATTTT.

The rearrangement joins TRBV10-2 to TRBJ2-5, with 8 nucleotides matching TRBD2. Germline assignment: CDR1 WSHSY and CDR2 SAAADI. With V trimmed by 7 bases and J by 4 bases, 8 bases remained unmatched. This CDR3 contains 14 residues. Here the CDR3 DNA reads TGCGCCAGCACGGAACTAGCGGTGGTAGAGACCCAGTACTTC. It translates to CASTELAVVETQYF.